This T cell receptor beta chain is drawn from a study of blood T cell repertoires in COVID-19. Whole-study context: Collection of acute and convalescent COVID-19 samples took place in the United States, Italy and Spain. T cells, B-cell-depleted T cells, or PBMCs provided the cDNA or gDNA that served as material.

Methods used by the authors: Amplification of reference gene primers was used by the study to estimate nucleated cell counts. TCRdb keeps only in-frame clones here, not all; method: immunoSEQ multiplex PCR. V and J calls plus clone size are reproduced from that table; the DNA served to infer D and trimming. Of some 320,000 clones in the sample, about 89% are singletons; the top ten hold roughly 7.1%. This CDR3 comprises 13 residues. Germline assignment: CDR1 LGHNT and CDR2 FRNRAP. Trimming cost V 1 base and J 9 bases, with 11 bases left between them. The chain is built from TRBV12-5 and TRBJ2-3; tentatively, D is TRBD1 (6 bases). The TCR was taken from a woman aged 45-65 years who had recovered from COVID-19. The sequenced material came from peripheral blood. The CDR3 DNA sequence: TGTGCTAGTGGTTTGGCAGGGGTTGGGACGCAGTATTTT. Protein: CASGLAGVGTQYF.